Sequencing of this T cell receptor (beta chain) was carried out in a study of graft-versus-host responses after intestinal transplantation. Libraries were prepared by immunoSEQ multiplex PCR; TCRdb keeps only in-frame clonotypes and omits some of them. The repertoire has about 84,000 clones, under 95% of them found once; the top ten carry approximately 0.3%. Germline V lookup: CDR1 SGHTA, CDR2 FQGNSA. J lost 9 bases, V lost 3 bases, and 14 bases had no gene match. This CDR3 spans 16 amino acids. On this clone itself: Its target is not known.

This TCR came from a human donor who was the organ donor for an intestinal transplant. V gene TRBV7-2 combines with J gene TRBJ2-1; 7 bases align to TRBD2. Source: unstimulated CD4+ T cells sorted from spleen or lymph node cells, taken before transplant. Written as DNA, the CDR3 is TGTGCCAGCAGCTTGTCCGCCGGGACTAACTGGAGTGAGCAGTTCTTC. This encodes CASSLSAGTNWSEQFF.